The following is a T cell receptor beta chain sequence with its context. This CDR3 has 11 amino acids. The germline V gene encodes CDR1 SGDLS and CDR2 YYNGEE. The V end lost 2 bases, the J end lost 7 bases, and 4 bases lay between the germline ends. These data belong to a study of control samples from healthy donors and cancer patients. The assay was immunoSEQ multiplex PCR, and TCRdb's table has in-frame clones only and misses some. The top ten hold roughly 28% of the sample, which has 70,000 or so clones, 84% seen once. The chain recombines TRBV9 with TRBJ1-5; D is unclear. This clonotype was sampled from a man aged 45-65 years in good health. Source material: blood. CDR3 sequence reads: CASSVYQPQHF. Written as DNA, the CDR3 is TGTGCCAGCAGCGTCTACCAGCCCCAGCATTTT.